This note documents a single T cell receptor beta chain sequence. Germline V gene data show CDR1 as MGHRA and CDR2 as YSYEKL. The CDR3 covers 20 residues. Trimming stripped 2 bases from V and 1 base from J, with 25 bases between. These data belong to a study of blood T cell repertoires in COVID-19. Background on the study: Sources were T cells, B-cell-depleted T cells, or PBMCs; the material itself was cDNA or gDNA.

Some clones are missing from TCRdb's copy, which holds only in-frame ones; the method was immunoSEQ multiplex PCR. The repertoire has approximately 220,000 clones, about 91% of them found once; the top ten carry around 2.6%. Donors were grouped by their self-reported clinical history. The chain recombines TRBV4-1 with TRBJ2-3; possibly TRBD2 for D (6 bases). Specimen: PBMCs or T cells enriched from blood (not recorded which). The receptor was derived from a young woman with acute COVID-19. The CDR3: CASSQLRRLGIKNRTDTQYF. CDR3 nucleotides: TGCGCCAGCAGCCAACTTAGGAGACTAGGGATTAAGAACCGCACAGATACGCAGTATTTT.